Listed below are T cell receptor beta chains from one sample, sequenced in a study of blood T cell repertoires in COVID-19. The assay was immunoSEQ multiplex PCR, and TCRdb's table has in-frame clones only and misses some. The sample comprises 60,000 to 75,000 clones, more than 70% of which are singletons, and roughly 7% rests with the top ten. Sequenced material: peripheral blood. These receptors were taken from a man in his fifties or sixties with acute or convalescent COVID-19. CDR3s include the opening cysteine and the closing phenylalanine or tryptophan. D genes are given only for firm matches. Expanded clones are given a class, and other clones once, few, many or no size at all.

- | TRBJ2-3 | TRBD2 | TRBV7-2 | CASSLMGGGATDTQYF | TGTGCCAGCAGCTTAATGGGCGGGGGGGCAACAGATACGCAGTATTTT
- | TRBJ1-6 | - | TRBV30 | CAWSPRDLERSTLHF | TGTGCCTGGAGTCCCCGGGACTTAGAAAGGAGCACCCTCCACTTT
- | TRBJ2-1 | - | TRBV9 | CASSVGTGRGHNEQFF | TGTGCCAGCAGCGTAGGGACAGGCCGGGGGCACAATGAGCAGTTCTTC
- | TRBJ1-6 | - | TRBV5-1 | CASSLAFGGNSPLHF | TGCGCCAGCAGCTTGGCCTTCGGGGGTAATTCACCCCTCCACTTT
once | TRBJ2-7 | TRBD2 | TRBV5-5 | CASSWRPGLDYEQYF | TGTGCCAGCAGCTGGAGGCCGGGACTAGACTACGAGCAGTACTTC
- | TRBJ2-7 | - | TRBV7-8 | CASSLGQGYYEQYF | TGTGCCAGCAGCTTAGGGCAGGGTTACTACGAGCAGTACTTC
- | TRBJ2-1 | - | TRBV4-3 | CASSQASAGQNEQFF | TGCGCCAGCAGCCAGGCTTCTGCGGGGCAAAATGAGCAGTTCTTC
- | TRBJ1-5 | - | TRBV25-1 | CASRGEGGQPQHF | TGTGCCAGCAGGGGGGAGGGGGGCCAGCCCCAGCATTTT
- | TRBJ2-5 | TRBD2 | TRBV13 | CASSLVRAGGEETQYF | TGTGCCAGCAGCTTAGTGAGGGCGGGGGGCGAAGAGACCCAGTACTTC
- | TRBJ2-1 | TRBD2 | TRBV5-4 | CASSDQSEGGGEQFF | TGTGCCAGCAGCGACCAAAGTGAAGGCGGGGGGGAGCAGTTCTTC
- | TRBJ2-3 | TRBD2 | TRBV19 | CASSPTSGGIRDTQYF | TGTGCCAGTAGCCCAACTAGCGGGGGGATCAGAGATACGCAGTATTTT
- | TRBJ2-1 | TRBD1 | TRBV9 | CASSNRQGNSYNEQFF | TGTGCCAGCAGCAATCGACAGGGGAACTCCTACAATGAGCAGTTCTTC
- | TRBJ1-1 | - | TRBV6-5 | CASRATKNTEAFF | TGTGCCAGCAGGGCAACAAAGAACACTGAAGCTTTCTTT
once | TRBJ1-2 | - | TRBV3-1/TRBV3-2 | CASSQVGLTSYGYTF | TGTGCCAGCAGCCAAGTTGGCTTGACAAGCTATGGCTACACCTTC
- | TRBJ2-7 | TRBD1 | TRBV7-2 | CASSSDRGSHEQYF | TGTGCCAGCAGCTCAGACAGGGGGTCCCACGAGCAGTACTTC
- | TRBJ1-2 | TRBD1 | TRBV27 | CASGHASDRGPTF | TGTGCCAGCGGTCACGCTTCGGACAGGGGGCCAACCTTC
- | TRBJ1-3 | - | TRBV27 | CASSGAGNTIYF | TGTGCCAGCAGCGGGGCTGGAAACACCATATATTTT
few | TRBJ1-5 | - | TRBV7-8 | CACTGSSVRQPQHF | TGTGCCTGCACCGGGTCCTCGGTGCGGCAGCCCCAGCATTTT